This TCR beta chain was documented in a study of blood T cell repertoires in COVID-19. Germline loops: CDR1 SGHRS, CDR2 YFSETQ. V dropped 7 bases and J dropped 3 bases, with 13 bases sitting between them. The CDR3 runs 13 residues. Only in-frame clones appear in the TCRdb table, and some are missing; sequencing was by immunoSEQ multiplex PCR. The table lists some 180,000 clones, around 79% of them singletons. The chain carries TRBV5-1 and TRBJ1-1; the D gene is possibly TRBD1 (5 bases). The clonotype originates from a woman between 65 and 79 years old in a cohort exposed to, infected with or recovered from COVID-19 (not recorded which). The sequencing input was PBMCs or T cells enriched from blood (not recorded which). In nucleotides, the CDR3 is TGCGCCAGCCGGATCGGGGGGGACACTGAAGCTTTCTTT. It codes for CASRIGGDTEAFF.